Detailed here is one T cell receptor beta chain. In this sample, this clonotype turned up many times. The target of this receptor is not known. No base-level quality is on record; no much larger clone is a single base apart. The record originates from a study of identical twins (dated by TCRdb to about 2016). In terms of the full investigation: TCR alpha and beta repertoires from monozygotic twins, unrelated adults of various ages and cord blood were deep-sequenced to test whether fetal clonotypes persist. To rule out contamination, replicate twin experiments were performed at different times with different library preparation protocols.

V loses 5 bases of germline sequence and J loses 7 bases, and the interval between the two ends is 9 bases. The CDR3 measures 11 amino acids from cysteine to phenylalanine. The read is trimmed to its CDR3 DNA, 33 bases read in frame from base 1. Library construction relied on 5' RACE. Sequencing instrument: Illumina HiSeq 2000. A universal primer binding site was introduced by template switching, and a unique molecular identifier was present in the final cDNA, enabling accurate counting of TCR cDNA molecules. First-strand cDNA for TCR alpha and beta chains was synthesized from specific primers in the conserved constant-segment region. Each cDNA library was double barcoded, with a SMART-Mk sample barcode plus Illumina barcodes, to control for contamination. TruSeq adapter sequences and Illumina sample barcodes were added in two successive PCR steps. TCR alpha and beta cDNA libraries were sequenced on the Illumina HiSeq platform with custom primers. The published analysis was carried out like this. MiGEC processed the raw reads to extract unique molecular identifiers, while MiXCR was used to determine the CDR3 positions. For each individual, recombination models were inferred using an EM algorithm with the repgenHMM and IGoR tools. The tcR package in R was used for shared clonotype analysis, with sharing normalized by the product of cloneset sizes. To study raw recombination without the effects of thymic and clonal selection, out-of-frame nonproductive sequences were analyzed. The public sequencing data were trimmed at Q25 with fastp and processed into clonotypes with MiXCR by TCRdb, which kept only in-frame beta chains. Identical CDR3 proteins give one entry, which carries the most common genes and DNA. These V and J calls originate from TCRdb's pipeline instead of the authors' own analysis. For this sample the table gives more than 600,000 distinct CDR3 sequences, of which over 15% were detected only once. Around 14% of the sample goes to the ten largest clones.

Summary of the overall study and its limitations: Zero-insertion analyses could be partly confounded by invariant T cells such as MAIT and iNKT, though diverse VJ usage argued against such confounding for most clonotypes. Abundant cord blood beta clonotypes carried fewer insertions; young adult naive repertoires showed a weaker similar trend, while memory repertoires showed none. Compared with coincidental sharing between unrelated individuals, out-of-frame TCR alpha sequences shared between twins had an excess of sequences with low generation probability. A weaker excess of twin sharing was found in beta out-of-frame sequences because the signal-to-noise ratio was lowered by fewer shared sequences. Because the same donors could not be followed over many years, the conclusions depended on cross-sectional statistical analysis. In monozygotic twins, out-of-frame TCR alpha sharing was systematically underestimated by recombination models, although the models agreed with sharing between unrelated individuals.

All donors were healthy Caucasians. The twin cohort comprised three pairs of female monozygotic twins, all aged roughly 18 to 30 years. The RNA used for TCR libraries was isolated from peripheral blood mononuclear cells. These data were also reused for a study on T cells expressing NK-cell markers. From that second study: Three sorted T-cell subsets (CD3+CD56+NKG2C+, CD3+CD56+NKG2C- and CD3+CD56-NKG2C+) from fewer than 10 donors had their TCR beta-chain repertoires profiled. Among the eight sequenced donors, seven were HCMV-seropositive and one was HCMV-seronegative. To restrict sorting to alphabetaTCR-expressing T cells, an anti-gammadeltaTCR antibody was added in several experiments. In several donors, the dominant CD3+CD56+NKG2C+ clonotypes ranked among the top 10 CD8+ clonotypes, making up roughly 1.0-8% of CD8+ T cells. Those dominant clonotypes were again the most abundant among CD3+CD56-NKG2C+ cells in a few donors, at about 25-60.1%. Whether the expanded NKG2C-expressing T cell clones were specific for HCMV antigens was left unclear. The eight sequenced donors were randomly selected healthy volunteers, three men and five women. A commercial ELISA kit detecting HCMV-specific IgG in serum was used to determine HCMV serostatus. For roughly six donors, bulk peripheral blood T-cell repertoires were additionally sequenced from unsorted PBMC. MIGEC was used to demultiplex reads and group reads by UMI, and MiTCR was used to assemble and quantify clonotypes. To exclude erroneous sequences, any TCR cDNA sequence not supported by at least two reads was discarded. The tcR package was used for downstream repertoire analysis, with clonotypes matched between fractions based on CDR3 nucleotide sequence plus V segment. VDJmatch was used to annotate antigen specificity against VDJdb, with one amino acid substitution allowed in CDR3.

The chain employs TRBV12-3 or TRBV12-4 and TRBJ2-7, with the D gene uncertain. The source material was PBMCs. This sequence was found in a young woman in good health. The DNA is TGTGCCAGCAGTCCCGGGCTTGAGCAGTACTTC. Translation gives CASSPGLEQYF.